This T cell receptor (beta chain) was captured in a study of beta chain features in type 1 diabetes (dated by TCRdb to the late 2010s). The study in broad terms: Patients and healthy donors did not differ in mean age, gender distribution, total cell number or subset yield. A total of 85 million to 140 million sorted cells were examined across all samples, and the number of cells per subset was strongly correlated with RNA yield. The study compared TCRB repertoires of sorted circulating CD4+ T cell subsets between recently diagnosed type 1 diabetes patients and matched healthy donors. Naive and central memory subsets were obtained from all 30 or so donors, but regulatory and stem cell-like memory subsets were isolated from only 8 patients and roughly 8 healthy donors. The investigation overall reported the following: At VDJ recombination sites, type 1 diabetes patients had fewer insertions and more deleted nucleotides, which implies abnormalities in thymic rearrangement. In all four CD4+ subsets, TCRB CDR3 length was moderately but significantly shorter in type 1 diabetes patients. HLA sub-analyses involved small numbers of individuals, so any influence of HLA type on TCRB rearrangement remained unresolved. Because cDNA was sequenced instead of genomic DNA, highly expressing activated cells could be over-represented, though the groups showed no difference in activation or CD3 levels. Naive, central memory and regulatory TCRB repertoires appeared to be more similar among patients than among healthy donors. Shorter templates might have been favored by PCR, but patient and control samples were amplified and corrected together, so both groups would have been affected equally by any skew.

A single peripheral blood draw of around 120 mL on average was collected from each donor into heparinised tubes. Naive, central memory, regulatory and stem cell-like memory CD4+ T cells were sorted on a BD FACSAria II using a panel including CD45RO, CCR7, CD25, CD127, CD95 and CD27. Every sorted population had a purity above 95%. PBMCs were isolated right away by Lymphoprep density gradient centrifugation and were stained directly, without culture. So that batch effects would be minimized, each experiment stained and sorted samples in pairs, pairing one healthy donor with one patient. CDR1 and CDR2 (SGDLS, YYNGEE) derive from the germline V gene. At the junction V is shortened by 2 bases and J by 4 bases; bases outside the gene matches: 5. The CDR3 goes from the cysteine to the phenylalanine over 15 residues. This entry keeps only the CDR3 DNA: 45 bases, framed from base 1. A few counts support this clone. Its antigen target is currently unknown. Base qualities are not at hand, and no much larger clone is one base apart.

The entire amount of isolated RNA was reverse transcribed using the High Capacity cDNA Reverse Transcription Kit, so the sequenced TCRB transcripts were expressed ones. Deep immunoSEQ sequencing was applied to naive, central memory and regulatory T cell samples, giving an average of roughly 3.5 million total reads per sample. Sorted cells were lysed in RLT buffer and RNA was extracted with DNase-treated RNeasy Micro or Mini kits, depending on cell number. To prevent cross-contamination, every cell subset was processed on its own, while patient and healthy donor samples were processed together. Using the immunoSEQ multiplex PCR, TCRB sequences were amplified from cDNA into 87-bp fragments spanning the CDR3 region. Amplicons were sequenced on the Illumina HiSeq platform. For the original study's pipeline: Synthetic template baselines were used to correct PCR bias computationally, reads within Hamming distance 2 were collapsed, and singletons that could not be merged were discarded. By aligning reads against IMGT, V, D and J genes, CDR3 length, and insertions or deletions at six rearrangement sites were assigned. Within each subset, clonotype counts were normalized to sorted cell number, after which true diversity and Gini coefficients were computed with the tcR R package. The overlap coefficient, calculated on TCRB nucleotide sequences, was used to measure repertoire sharing. Out-of-frame TCRB sequences from naive cells were analyzed as a proxy for the pre-selection repertoire. Held by TCRdb, this immuneACCESS table contains in-frame sequences only and omits some clones. Under half of the omission traces to an unresolved V gene where checked; the cause of the rest is unknown. The V and J calls and clone size come from that table; D and trimming were worked out from the DNA. The sample table lists 200,000 to 250,000 clones, 13% to 15% of them with a count of one. The ten largest clones take up around 0.03% of the sample.

Sequencing was carried out using naive CD4+ T cells from blood. The sample's cell subset or site label is to be understood as: true naive CD4+ T cells. The receptor was derived from a middle-aged woman in good health. The rearranged segments are TRBV9 and TRBJ2-3, and TRBD2 matches 9 of the central bases. The CDR3 loop reads CASSVSGGYSDTQYF. The DNA reads TGTGCCAGCAGCGTTAGCGGGGGTTATTCAGATACGCAGTATTTT.